These 31 T cell receptor beta chains originate from one sample sequenced in a study of T cell changes during pregnancy in multiple sclerosis. Sequencing used immunoSEQ multiplex PCR; TCRdb keeps in-frame clones, though not all of them. This sample has around 40,000 clones; more than 85% occur once, and the top ten carry 0.35% to 0.5%. This specimen was CD4+ T cells from peripheral blood mononuclear cells, taken in the second trimester of pregnancy. The receptors were sampled from a female donor with multiple sclerosis, enrolled in a pregnancy study.

This chain uses TRBV5-6 with TRBJ2-5; TRBD2 matches 7 bases. The V gene's germline CDR1 is SGHDT and CDR2 YYEEEE. Trimming at V came to 2 bases and at J to 4 bases, leaving 14 bases not matched to a gene. This CDR3 region has 17 residues. The CDR3 coding sequence is TGTGCCAGCAGCTTTTTACCGGCGGGGGAGCCCCCAGAGACCCAGTACTTC. The encoded protein is CASSFLPAGEPPETQYF.

V usage is TRBV25-1 and J usage is TRBJ1-2; perhaps TRBD1 as D (6 bases). The CDR3 totals 14 residues. V shed 4 bases and J shed 8 bases, with 17 bases lying between them. CDR1 is MGHDK and CDR2 is SYGVNS in the germline V gene. The DNA of the CDR3 is TGTGCCAGCAGTGGGCAGGGGCAACTTTCGGGCTACACCTTC. It translates to CASSGQGQLSGYTF.

The chain carries TRBV7-7 and TRBJ2-1; the match to TRBD2 covers 12 bases. Germline V CDR1 and CDR2: SSHAT, FNYEAQ (reference sequence). The CDR3 spans 15 residues. After removal of 6 bases from V and 5 bases from J, the junction contained 5 bases not matched to a gene. CDR3 nucleotides: TGTGCCAGCAGTCGACTAGCGGGAGACCACAATGAGCAGTTCTTC. Translated, it gives CASSRLAGDHNEQFF.

The V and J genes are TRBV5-1 and TRBJ2-7, with no clear D. The germline gives CDR1 SGHRS, CDR2 YFSETQ. Trimming pared 2 bases from V and 9 bases from J, leaving 12 bases between. This CDR3 spans 12 amino acids. The CDR3 DNA follows: TGCGCCAGCAGCTTCGACTCGTTTCTGCAGTACTTC. This translates into CASSFDSFLQYF. The full variable domain, rest sourced from reference TRBV5-1 and TRBJ2-7, is KAGVTQTPRYLIKTRGQQVTLSCSPISGHRSVSWYQQTPGQGLQFLFEYFSETQRNKGNFPGRFSGRQFSNSRSEMNVSTLELGDSALYLCASSFDSFLQYFGPGTRLTVT.

The V call is TRBV15, the J call TRBJ1-1; D uncertain. This CDR3 has 16 amino acids. V was clipped by 3 bases and J by 0 bases, with 14 bases between them. Looked up from germline, CDR1 is LNHNV and CDR2 is YYDKDF (reference sequence). CDR3 in amino acids: CATSSFPTDMNTEAFF. In DNA, the CDR3 is TGTGCCACCAGCAGTTTTCCAACTGACATGAACACTGAAGCTTTCTTT.

This clone was counted between two and nine times. The rearrangement uses TRBV4-1 and TRBJ2-3, with 12 bases aligning to TRBD2. This CDR3 spans 18 amino acids. The germline CDR1 and CDR2 sequences are MGHRA and YSYEKL. Losses at the gene ends were 1 base for V and 2 bases for J; bases not matched to a gene: 7. The CDR3 region has the DNA TGCGCCAGCAGCCAAGTCTCCCGACTAGCGGGGGCCACAGATACGCAGTATTTT. Encoded protein: CASSQVSRLAGATDTQYF.

The V gene is TRBV6-5, the J gene TRBJ1-1, with D maybe TRBD1 (6 bases). This CDR3 is 13 amino acids long. Trimming left V 4 bases short and J 4 bases short, with 10 bases between. Germline CDR1 MNHEY, CDR2 SVGAGI. CDR3 sequence: CASSSVDSTEAFF. As DNA, the CDR3 is TGTGCCAGCAGTTCAGTGGACAGCACTGAAGCTTTCTTT.

This clone has more than one count but fewer than ten. The chain combines TRBV6-1 with TRBJ2-7; no clear D gene. This CDR3 spans 13 amino acids. Germline CDR1 and CDR2: MNHNS and SASEGT. Trimming pared 3 bases from V and 3 bases from J, leaving 9 bases between. The CDR3 DNA sequence: TGTGCCAGCAGTGATATTAGTGGCTACGAGCAGTACTTC. Its translation: CASSDISGYEQYF.

This clone was observed a handful of times. The chain has TRBV4-2 and TRBJ2-3; D is ambiguous. CDR1 and CDR2 (germline): LGHNA, YNFKEQ. V lost 0 bases and J 2 bases, leaving 3 bases between the germline ends. The CDR3 loop spans 13 amino acids. CDR3 coding DNA: TGTGCCAGCAGCCAAGATCTCACAGATACGCAGTATTTT. This codes for CASSQDLTDTQYF.

A few counts support this clone. The chain employs TRBV19 and TRBJ2-7; no clear D gene. This CDR3 region has 14 residues. Germline V gives CDR1 LNHDA, CDR2 SQIVND (reference sequence). Trimming took off 2 bases at V and 0 bases at J, with 8 bases between the two ends. Here the CDR3 DNA reads TGTGCCAGTAGTATAACTGGTCTCTCCTACGAGCAGTACTTC. Protein product: CASSITGLSYEQYF.

The V gene is TRBV6-1, the J gene TRBJ2-7; 8 positions agree with TRBD2. The junction had 14 bases not matched to a gene; V was cut back by 2 bases and J by 5 bases. This CDR3 spans 17 amino acids. From germline, CDR1 is MNHNS and CDR2 SASEGT. The CDR3 loop is CASSEWSNLSGSNEQYF. CDR3 nucleotide sequence: TGTGCCAGCAGTGAATGGTCTAATCTGAGCGGGAGTAACGAGCAGTACTTC.

The rearrangement links TRBV19 to TRBJ2-2; D not resolved. CDR1 and CDR2 from the germline V gene are LNHDA and SQIVND (reference sequence). V was cut by 7 bases and J by 3 bases, with 12 bases left in between. This CDR3 has 14 amino acids. CDR3 protein: CASMNQLDTGELFF. The CDR3, as DNA: TGTGCCAGTATGAATCAGTTGGACACCGGGGAGCTGTTTTTT.

V and J are TRBV12-5 and TRBJ2-2; possible D gene TRBD2, 5 bases. The CDR3 is 16 residues long. Germline values: CDR1 LGHNT, CDR2 FRNRAP. V lost 6 bases to trimming and J lost 0 bases, with 14 bases between them. DNA for the CDR3: TGTGCTAGTGGCGACCGAGGGCGGGCGAACACCGGGGAGCTGTTTTTT. It yields the protein CASGDRGRANTGELFF.

This chain joins TRBV21-1 and TRBJ2-7; TRBD1 was called by the table and not checked on the DNA. TRBV21-1 is marked as a pseudogene. This CDR3 spans 15 amino acids. CDR3 sequence: CASSVWTGRGYEQYF. DNA for the CDR3: TGTGCCAGCAGCGTCTGGACAGGGAGGGGGTACGAGCAGTACTTC.

CDR3 nucleotide sequence: TGTGCCAGCAGCGTATCCACCGGGTTAGCGGGGGGGCCCCACGAGCAGTACTTC. Encoded protein: CASSVSTGLAGGPHEQYF. This chain links TRBV9 with TRBJ2-7, with TRBD2 matching over 11 bases. The trim removed 1 base at V and 5 bases at J, leaving 14 bases unmatched. CDR3 size: 18 residues. Germline V CDR1 and CDR2: SGDLS, YYNGEE.

The rearrangement joins TRBV5-4 to TRBJ2-3, with TRBD2 matching over 13 bases. In germline, CDR1 is SGHNT, CDR2 YYREEE (reference sequence). This CDR3 comprises 17 residues. Trimming at V came to 0 bases and at J to 4 bases, leaving 5 bases not matched to a gene. The CDR3 bases are TGTGCCAGCAGCTTGGGGGGACTAGCGGGATTGTCAGATACGCAGTATTTT. It yields the protein CASSLGGLAGLSDTQYF.

The genes are TRBV6-5 and TRBJ1-1; no firm D call. The V gene's germline CDR1 is MNHEY and CDR2 SVGAGI. The ends were cut back, 7 bases at V and 1 base at J, with 10 bases in the middle. The CDR3 has 13 amino acids. The DNA for the CDR3 is TGTGCCAGCACCGAGGAATCGAACACTGAAGCTTTCTTT. It encodes CASTEESNTEAFF.

The chain links TRBV29-1 to TRBJ2-5; TRBD2 might be the D (6 bases). This CDR3 spans 18 amino acids. Germline loops: CDR1 SQVTM, CDR2 ANQGSEA. Trimming shortened V by 1 base and J by 4 bases, and 25 bases separated the two germline ends. CDR3 in amino acids: CSVEVGLVGSGQRETQYF. CDR3 bases: TGCAGCGTTGAAGTGGGACTTGTCGGGTCTGGGCAACGAGAGACCCAGTACTTC.

The V and J genes are TRBV5-8 and TRBJ2-5, with TRBD1 identical over 7 bases. Germline V gene data show CDR1 as SGHTS and CDR2 as YDEGEE. The length of the CDR3 is 18 residues. Losses at the gene ends were 0 bases for V and 4 bases for J; bases not matched to a gene: 15. CDR3 nucleotides: TGTGCCAGCAGCTTGGAAGGGGGCCGGGCCCCCGGTGTAGAGACCCAGTACTTC. It specifies CASSLEGGRAPGVETQYF. The variable domain in full, with the rest retrieved from reference TRBV5-8 and TRBJ2-5, is EAGVTQSPTHLIKTRGQQATLRCSPISGHTSVYWYQQALGLGLQFLLWYDEGEERNRGNFPPRFSGRQFPNYSSELNVNALELEDSALYLCASSLEGGRAPGVETQYFGPGTRLLVL.

V usage is TRBV6-1 and J usage is TRBJ1-3; maybe TRBD1 (6 bases). V was trimmed by 0 bases and J by 0 bases, leaving 6 bases between them. Germline V gives CDR1 MNHNS, CDR2 SASEGT. The CDR3 sequence is 15 residues long. CDR3 sequence reads: CASSEADSSGNTIYF. CDR3 nucleotide sequence: TGTGCCAGCAGTGAAGCGGACAGCTCTGGAAACACCATATATTTT.

The chain has TRBV6-1 and TRBJ2-1, with D perhaps matching TRBD1 (5 bases). CDR1 is MNHNS and CDR2 is SASEGT in the germline V gene. The CDR3 is 15 amino acids. The V end was cut by 0 bases, the J end by 5 bases, with 11 bases between. This CDR3 is CASSEAARGNNEQFF. CDR3 nucleotides: TGTGCCAGCAGTGAAGCGGCTAGGGGAAACAATGAGCAGTTCTTC.

This rearrangement joins TRBV10-3 to TRBJ1-4, with a weak D call TRBD1 (6 bases). CDR1 and CDR2 from the germline V gene are ENHRY and SYGVKD. CDR3 length equals 14 residues. The ends were cut back, 6 bases at V and 6 bases at J, with 14 bases in the middle. The CDR3 here is CAISVSAGDEKLFF. The DNA of the CDR3 is TGTGCCATCAGCGTTTCGGCAGGGGATGAAAAACTGTTTTTT.

The chain recombines TRBV7-7 with TRBJ2-3; perhaps TRBD2 as D (6 bases). The CDR3 has 16 amino acids. CDR1 is SSHAT and CDR2 is FNYEAQ in the germline V gene (reference sequence). Deletions cut 1 base from V and 0 bases from J, with 11 bases between. CDR3 protein: CASSLGGGGSTDTQYF. In nucleotides, the CDR3 is TGTGCCAGCAGCTTAGGTGGGGGAGGAAGCACAGATACGCAGTATTTT.

This chain links TRBV19 with TRBJ1-4, with a weak D call TRBD1 (5 bases). The germline V gene encodes CDR1 LNHDA and CDR2 SQIVND (reference sequence). The CDR3 is made up of 14 amino acids. V dropped 5 bases and J dropped 4 bases, with 11 bases sitting between them. The DNA for the CDR3 is TGTGCCAGTAGTGTACAGGCCGTTAATGAAAAACTGTTTTTT. It translates to CASSVQAVNEKLFF.

The rearrangement uses TRBV27 and TRBJ2-7; D is possibly TRBD2 (6 bases). Germline V gives CDR1 MNHEY, CDR2 SMNVEV (reference sequence). The V gene lost 10 bases and the J gene lost 9 bases, with 31 bases spanning the gap. This CDR3 contains 16 residues. This chain's CDR3 is CAIAGSYDLFGLGQYF. The CDR3 DNA follows: TGTGCCATCGCGGGGTCCTATGACCTATTTGGCCTTGGGCAGTACTTC.

This chain uses TRBV5-1 with TRBJ1-2; TRBD1 matches 11 bases. J lost 4 bases, V lost 4 bases, and 9 bases had no gene match. The germline V gene encodes CDR1 SGHRS and CDR2 YFSETQ. This CDR3 has 16 amino acids. CDR3 coding DNA: TGCGCCAGCAGCCCCGGTTCTGGACAGGGGGCCTATGGCTACACCTTC. Translation gives CASSPGSGQGAYGYTF. Supplemented by reference TRBV5-1 and TRBJ1-2, the full variable domain reads KAGVTQTPRYLIKTRGQQVTLSCSPISGHRSVSWYQQTPGQGLQFLFEYFSETQRNKGNFPGRFSGRQFSNSRSEMNVSTLELGDSALYLCASSPGSGQGAYGYTFGSGTRLTVV.

The chain carries TRBV19 and TRBJ2-2; 7 bases agree with TRBD2. This CDR3 has 19 amino acids. Germline trimming cut 10 bases from V and 2 bases from J; bases unmatched to any gene: 22. Germline CDR1 reads LNHDA; CDR2 reads SQIVND (reference sequence). This CDR3 reads CATNTPPGFSSGNTGELFF. CDR3 bases: TGTGCCACCAATACCCCTCCGGGTTTTTCTAGCGGTAACACCGGGGAGCTGTTTTTT. The full variable domain, rest sourced from reference TRBV19 and TRBJ2-2, is DGGITQSPKYLFRKEGQNVTLSCEQNLNHDAMYWYRQDPGQGLRLIYYSQIVNDFQKGDIAEGYSVSREKKESFPLTVTSAQKNPTAFYLCATNTPPGFSSGNTGELFFGEGSRLTVL.

This rearrangement joins TRBV7-2 to TRBJ1-4, with TRBD1 as a possible D gene (6 bases). V lost 5 bases and J lost 4, with 11 bases in between. Germline V CDR1 and CDR2: SGHTA, FQGNSA. The CDR3 loop spans 14 amino acids. CDR3 protein: CASSQRGFNEKLFF. DNA of the CDR3: TGTGCCAGCAGCCAAAGGGGGTTTAATGAAAAACTGTTTTTT.

This clone was seen more than once but under ten times. V gene TRBV2 combines with J gene TRBJ1-5, with D possibly TRBD1 on 6 matching bases. Germline V gene sequence: CDR1 SNHLY, CDR2 FYNNEI. V lost 1 base and J 11 bases, leaving 12 bases between the germline ends. The CDR3 is 13 amino acids. In DNA form, the CDR3 reads TGTGCCAGCAGTGAAGGGCCAGGGGCAGCCCAGCATTTT. It codes for CASSEGPGAAQHF.

The chain employs TRBV5-1 and TRBJ2-1; TRBD2 is a possible D gene (5 bases). The V and J ends lost 0 bases and 6 bases respectively, with 13 bases between them. The germline gives CDR1 SGHRS, CDR2 YFSETQ. The CDR3 covers 15 residues. DNA for the CDR3: TGCGCCAGCAGCTTGGAAGGGTGGGAGTTCAATGAGCAGTTCTTC. Translating it yields CASSLEGWEFNEQFF.

The chain has TRBV18 and TRBJ1-2; D gene uncertain. The germline V and J ends were trimmed by 3 bases and 3 bases, with 8 bases remaining between them. CDR3 length: 13 amino acids. Looked up from germline, CDR1 is KGHSH and CDR2 is LQKENI. CDR3 nucleotide sequence: TGTGCCAGCTCACCTCTTAAGCACTATGGCTACACCTTC. It yields the protein CASSPLKHYGYTF.